The 25 T cell receptor beta chains below were found in one sample sequenced in a study of shared clonotypes between healthy human individuals. The repertoire was sequenced with immunoSEQ multiplex PCR; TCRdb's copy has only in-frame clones and lacks some. The sample includes some 510,000 clones, about four fifths of them seen just once. Sequenced input: PBMCs. The source of these receptors is a woman aged 40 to 50 in good health. Some clones in this sample may be carry-over from other donors' samples.

V and J are TRBV7-2 and TRBJ1-1; TRBD1 might be the D (5 bases). Trimming stripped 8 bases from V and 0 bases from J, with 13 bases between. The CDR3 is 14 amino acids. In germline, CDR1 is SGHTA, CDR2 FQGNSA. The CDR3 protein is CASGKRGMNTEAFF. The CDR3 bases are TGTGCCAGCGGCAAGCGGGGGATGAACACTGAAGCTTTCTTT. Full variable domain (missing parts from reference TRBV7-2 and TRBJ1-1): GAGVSQSPSNKVTEKGKDVELRCDPISGHTALYWYRQSLGQGLEFLIYFQGNSAPDKSGLPSDRFSAERTGGSVSTLTIQRTQQEDSAVYLCASGKRGMNTEAFFGQGTRLTVV.

The rearrangement links TRBV7-8 to TRBJ2-5; 7 bases align to TRBD1. TRBJ2-7 explains the end of the DNA better; the J call may be wrong. The germline V gene has CDR1 SGHVS and CDR2 FQNEAQ. The CDR3 runs to 14 residues. The CDR3 region is CASSLWDSSYEQYF. DNA of the CDR3: TGTGCCAGCAGCTTATGGGACAGCTCCTACGAGCAGTACTTC.

This chain joins TRBV7-8 and TRBJ2-1; tentative D call: TRBD2 (6 bases). Germline V lookup: CDR1 SGHVS, CDR2 FQNEAQ. Trimming pared 5 bases from V and 12 bases from J, leaving 14 bases between. The CDR3 spans 12 residues. This CDR3 is CASSEWTIRQFF. The DNA for the CDR3 is TGTGCCAGCAGCGAATGGACTATCAGGCAGTTCTTC.

The chain couples TRBV27 to TRBJ2-3; 8 bases are a match to TRBD2. The CDR3 has 16 residues. J was trimmed by 0 bases and V by 7 bases; bases with no gene match: 9. Germline CDR1 and CDR2: MNHEY and SMNVEV (reference sequence). CDR3 loop: CASTSGSRRSTDTQYF. CDR3 sequence (DNA): TGTGCCAGCACTAGCGGGTCCCGACGTAGCACAGATACGCAGTATTTT.

Regarding this clone: The same CDR3 can be traced to other DNA sequences in this sample. The V and J genes are TRBV5-4 and TRBJ2-7; 10 nucleotides align to TRBD2. The V segment lost 4 bases and the J segment 2 bases; nucleotides outside the gene matches: 3. Germline V CDR1 and CDR2: SGHNT, YYREEE (reference sequence). The CDR3 has 14 amino acids. CDR3 amino acids: CASSRTSGTYEQYF. CDR3 sequence (DNA): TGTGCCAGCAGCCGGACTAGCGGAACCTACGAGCAGTACTTC.

The chain is built from TRBV9 and TRBJ1-1; weak D call: TRBD1 (6 bases). The CDR3 has 13 amino acids. Trimming removed 4 bases at V and 3 bases at J, with 10 bases between. The germline V gene encodes CDR1 SGDLS and CDR2 YYNGEE. CDR3 DNA sequence: TGTGCCAGCAGCCCACAGGGCCACACTGAAGCTTTCTTT. This codes for CASSPQGHTEAFF.

The CDR3 loop is CASSTDSETPVGTQYF. The CDR3 nucleotides read TGTGCCAGTAGCACGGATTCAGAGACCCCGGTCGGGACCCAGTACTTC. The J gene is TRBJ2-5, the V gene TRBV19; D gene uncertain. V dropped 6 bases and J dropped 7 bases, with 24 bases sitting between them. This CDR3 comprises 16 residues. The germline V gene has CDR1 LNHDA and CDR2 SQIVND (reference sequence).

V gene TRBV13 combines with J gene TRBJ1-3; TRBD1 is a possible D gene (5 bases). Deletions cut 0 bases from V and 2 bases from J, with 14 bases between. Germline V gene data show CDR1 as PRHDT and CDR2 as FYEKMQ (reference sequence). This CDR3 has 17 residues. This CDR3 reads CASSLGLGREPGNTIYF. The CDR3 coding sequence is TGTGCCAGCAGCTTAGGCCTCGGCAGGGAGCCTGGAAACACCATATATTTT.

The chain employs TRBV27 and TRBJ2-3, with 8 bases fitting TRBD2. V shed 4 bases, J shed 4 bases, and the junction held 10 bases outside the gene matches. The CDR3 is 16 amino acids. Germline V gene lookup returns CDR1 MNHEY and CDR2 SMNVEV (reference sequence). Written as DNA, the CDR3 is TGTGCCAGCAGTTCCAATTTAGCGGGGACCGCAGATACGCAGTATTTT. This translates into CASSSNLAGTADTQYF.

The J gene is TRBJ2-3, the V gene TRBV7-2, with 12 bases that match TRBD1. Looked up from germline, CDR1 is SGHTA and CDR2 is FQGNSA. The CDR3 is 15 amino acids. V was clipped by 5 bases and J by 7 bases; unmatched bases: 7. In DNA, the CDR3 is TGTGCCAGCAGCCCACCGGGACAGGGGGCTTATACGCAGTATTTT. As protein: CASSPPGQGAYTQYF.

The rearrangement joins TRBV15 to TRBJ1-4; tentatively, D is TRBD1 (5 bases). V was clipped by 1 base and J by 1 base, with 13 bases between them. The length of the CDR3 is 17 residues. The germline V gene has CDR1 LNHNV and CDR2 YYDKDF (reference sequence). CDR3 protein: CATSRGYGDGTNEKLFF. CDR3 in DNA: TGTGCCACCAGCAGAGGATATGGGGACGGAACTAATGAAAAACTGTTTTTT.

V gene TRBV11-2 combines with J gene TRBJ2-5; D might be TRBD1 or TRBD2, each matching 6 bases. Deletions cut 5 bases from V and 5 bases from J, with 21 bases between. This CDR3 region has 16 residues. The V gene's germline CDR1 is SGHAT and CDR2 FQNNGV. The CDR3 DNA is TGTGCCAGCAGCCCCTGGGGGGCGGGGTTGATGGAGACCCAGTACTTC. Its translation is CASSPWGAGLMETQYF.

The V gene is TRBV11-1, the J gene TRBJ2-3; D remains unclear. V lost 0 bases and J 6 bases, leaving 13 bases between the germline ends. Per germline, CDR1 SGHAT and CDR2 FQDESV (reference sequence). This CDR3 is built from 15 residues. The CDR3: CASSLAGYVADTQYF. In DNA form, the CDR3 reads TGTGCCAGCAGCTTAGCGGGGTATGTGGCCGATACGCAGTATTTT. Supplemented by reference TRBV11-1 and TRBJ2-3, the full variable domain reads EAEVAQSPRYKITEKSQAVAFWCDPISGHATLYWYRQILGQGPELLVQFQDESVVDDSQLPKDRFSAERLKGVDSTLKIQPAELGDSAMYLCASSLAGYVADTQYFGPGTRLTVL.

This clone was detected once. The genes are TRBV5-6 and TRBJ1-2; the match to TRBD1 covers 9 bases. V trimming: 4 bases; J trimming: 7 bases; junction bases outside the gene matches: 8. This CDR3 contains 14 residues. Per germline, CDR1 SGHDT and CDR2 YYEEEE. This chain's CDR3 is CASSAGQGFGGYTF. DNA for the CDR3: TGTGCCAGCAGCGCGGGACAGGGCTTCGGTGGCTACACCTTC.

The V and J genes are TRBV5-1 and TRBJ2-2, with a tentative D call TRBD1 (6 bases). V lost 4 bases and J 0 bases, leaving 13 bases between the germline ends. CDR3 length: 16 residues. Germline V gives CDR1 SGHRS, CDR2 YFSETQ. The CDR3 reads CASSPHRDTNTGELFF. In nucleotides, the CDR3 is TGCGCCAGCAGCCCACACCGGGACACGAACACCGGGGAGCTGTTTTTT.

J is TRBJ1-1 and V is TRBV28; D is undetermined. The CDR3 sequence is 13 residues long. V was clipped by 2 bases and J by 6 bases, with 10 bases between them. The germline gives CDR1 MDHEN, CDR2 SYDVKM. CDR3 loop: CASSLRVVAEAFF. The CDR3 coding sequence is TGTGCCAGCAGTTTACGAGTGGTGGCTGAAGCTTTCTTT.

The V and J genes are TRBV29-1 and TRBJ2-1; D perhaps matches TRBD2 (7 bases). The V end was cut by 4 bases, the J end by 7 bases, with 11 bases between. The germline V gene encodes CDR1 SQVTM and CDR2 ANQGSEA. This CDR3 is built from 12 residues. In DNA, the CDR3 is TGCAGCGTTGGGACTAGGGGGAATGAGCAGTTCTTC. Amino acids: CSVGTRGNEQFF.

This clone came up once. V is TRBV7-3 and J is TRBJ1-3, with D hard to call. Germline V gene lookup returns CDR1 SGHTA and CDR2 FQGTGA. CDR3 length: 14 residues. The germline V and J ends were trimmed by 5 bases and 0 bases, with 8 bases remaining between them. The CDR3 is CASSLGSSGNTIYF. The CDR3 nucleotides read TGTGCCAGCAGCCTCGGATCCTCTGGAAACACCATATATTTT.

Turning to this clone: An end of the junction does not agree with germline; a read error may underlie this. This same CDR3 is encoded by further DNA sequences in the sample. J is TRBJ1-5 and V is TRBV28; a possible D gene is TRBD1 (5 bases). CDR3 length: 14 residues. Germline lookup yields CDR1 MDHEN and CDR2 SYDVKM. CDR3 nucleotides: TGTGCCAGCAGTTTAGTTACAAGGGGTCAGCCTCAGCATTTT. Its translation: CASSLVTRGQPQHF.

J is TRBJ2-3 and V is TRBV5-1; D is ambiguous. V shed 2 bases and J shed 0 bases, with 13 bases lying between them. Per germline, CDR1 SGHRS and CDR2 YFSETQ. This CDR3 spans 16 amino acids. CDR3 loop: CASSFFRTGSTDTQYF. CDR3 DNA sequence: TGCGCCAGCAGCTTCTTCCGGACGGGTAGCACAGATACGCAGTATTTT.

This clone has just a few counts. V usage is TRBV19 and J usage is TRBJ1-1; 12 bases are shared with TRBD1. The CDR3 totals 17 residues. Germline V gene lookup returns CDR1 LNHDA and CDR2 SQIVND (reference sequence). V was clipped by 9 bases and J by 4 bases; unmatched bases: 15. CDR3 nucleotide sequence: TGTGCCAGCCAGAGGGGGCCGGGACAGGGGGCATCCACTGAAGCTTTCTTT. Protein: CASQRGPGQGASTEAFF.

J is TRBJ2-3 and V is TRBV11-2, with 10 bases that match TRBD2. V gave up 5 bases and J gave up 4 bases; unmatched junction bases: 9. CDR3 length equals 16 residues. Germline values: CDR1 SGHAT, CDR2 FQNNGV. This chain's CDR3 is CASSRTSGTSADTQYF. Written as DNA, the CDR3 is TGTGCCAGCAGCCGGACTAGCGGCACCTCGGCAGATACGCAGTATTTT.

The chain uses TRBV5-4 and TRBJ2-1, with 15 bases identical to TRBD2. The germline V gene has CDR1 SGHNT and CDR2 YYREEE (reference sequence). CDR3 length equals 17 residues. The V segment lost 4 bases and the J segment 2 bases; nucleotides outside the gene matches: 4. The CDR3 sequence is CASSPWTSGRAYNEQFF. In DNA, the CDR3 is TGTGCCAGCAGCCCCTGGACTAGCGGGAGGGCCTACAATGAGCAGTTCTTC.

This chain joins TRBV11-1 and TRBJ2-3; possibly TRBD2 for D (6 bases). The CDR3 is 16 residues long. With 0 bases removed from V and 5 bases from J, the gap between germline ends came to 15 bases. Germline V gene data show CDR1 as SGHAT and CDR2 as FQDESV (reference sequence). Here the CDR3 DNA reads TGTGCCAGCAGCTTAGCGAGGGGCGTCGGGGGAGATACGCAGTATTTT. It yields the protein CASSLARGVGGDTQYF.

The V gene is TRBV28, the J gene TRBJ2-2, with 9 bases lining up with TRBD1. Germline assignment: CDR1 MDHEN and CDR2 SYDVKM. Germline trimming cut 7 bases from V and 7 bases from J; bases unmatched to any gene: 7. The CDR3 totals 14 residues. The CDR3 nucleotides read TGTGCCAGCACCATACAGGGGGCCGGCGGGGAGCTGTTTTTT. Translating it yields CASTIQGAGGELFF.